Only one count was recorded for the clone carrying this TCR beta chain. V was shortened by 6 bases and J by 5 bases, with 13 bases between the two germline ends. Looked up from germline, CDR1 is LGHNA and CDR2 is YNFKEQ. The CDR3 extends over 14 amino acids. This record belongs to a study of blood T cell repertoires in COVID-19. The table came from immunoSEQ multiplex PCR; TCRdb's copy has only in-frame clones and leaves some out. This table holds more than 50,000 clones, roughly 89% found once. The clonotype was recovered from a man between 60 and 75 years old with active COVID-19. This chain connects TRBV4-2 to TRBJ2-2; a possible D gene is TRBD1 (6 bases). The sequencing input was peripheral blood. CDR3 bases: TGTGCCAGCAGTATAGGCAGGGGAACCGGGGAGCTGTTTTTT. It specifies CASSIGRGTGELFF.